A selection of T cell receptor beta chains follows, all from one sample in a study of blood T cell repertoires in COVID-19. TCRdb's copy holds only in-frame clones and misses some; the assay was immunoSEQ multiplex PCR. The sample records about 220,000 clones, about 90% being singletons. Sequencing was done on a sample of peripheral blood. These receptors all come from a middle-aged man with active or convalescent COVID-19. CDR3s include the opening cysteine and the closing phenylalanine or tryptophan. The D gene is left open where the match is weak. Size is omitted from some rows. Given values are once, few, many or a class for expanded clones.

D gene: NA; V gene: TRBV4-1; clone size: NA; J gene: TRBJ1-5; CDR3 DNA: TGCGCCAGCAGCCAAGAGGAGAGGGTCTATAGCAATCAGCCCCAGCATTTT; CDR3 protein: CASSQEERVYSNQPQHF
D gene: TRBD1; V gene: TRBV3-1/TRBV3-2; clone size: NA; J gene: TRBJ1-6; CDR3 DNA: TGTGCCAGCAGCCAAGGGGAGGACAGGGATTGGAATTCACCCCTCCACTTT; CDR3 protein: CASSQGEDRDWNSPLHF
D gene: TRBD1; V gene: TRBV24-1; clone size: NA; J gene: TRBJ2-2; CDR3 DNA: TGTGCCACCAGGGACAGGGCGGCCGGGGAGCTGTTTTTT; CDR3 protein: CATRDRAAGELFF
D gene: TRBD1; V gene: TRBV28; clone size: NA; J gene: TRBJ1-2; CDR3 DNA: TGTGCCAGCAGTTCCGACAGGGTCCGAGGCTACACCTTC; CDR3 protein: CASSSDRVRGYTF
D gene: NA; V gene: TRBV19; clone size: NA; J gene: TRBJ2-3; CDR3 DNA: TGTGCCAGTAGTCCCTCCCCGGGAGCCGGTAGCACAGATACGCAGTATTTT; CDR3 protein: CASSPSPGAGSTDTQYF
D gene: NA; V gene: TRBV11-2; clone size: NA; J gene: TRBJ2-1; CDR3 DNA: TGTGCCAGCAGCTTAACTCTTGACACATCCTACAATGAGCAGTTCTTC; CDR3 protein: CASSLTLDTSYNEQFF
D gene: TRBD1; V gene: TRBV10-3; clone size: NA; J gene: TRBJ1-2; CDR3 DNA: TGTGCCATCAGTGAGTTTGTGCAGGGGGTCGGCTACACCTTC; CDR3 protein: CAISEFVQGVGYTF
D gene: TRBD2; V gene: TRBV6-4; clone size: NA; J gene: TRBJ2-2; CDR3 DNA: TGTGCCAGCAGTGACTCTAGCGGGGACACCGGGGAGCTGTTTTTT; CDR3 protein: CASSDSSGDTGELFF
D gene: NA; V gene: TRBV5-4; clone size: NA; J gene: TRBJ2-2; CDR3 DNA: TGTGCCAGCAGCCTGTGGGGGACACAGGAACCCGGGGAGCTGTTTTTT; CDR3 protein: CASSLWGTQEPGELFF
D gene: TRBD2; V gene: TRBV14; clone size: NA; J gene: TRBJ2-7; CDR3 DNA: TGTGCCAGCAGCCAAGCGCTAGCGGGCGCCTACGAGCAGTACTTC; CDR3 protein: CASSQALAGAYEQYF
D gene: TRBD1; V gene: TRBV4-1; clone size: once; J gene: TRBJ1-2; CDR3 DNA: TGCGCCAGCAGCCACCGGGACAGGTCCTTCGGCTACACCTTC; CDR3 protein: CASSHRDRSFGYTF
D gene: NA; V gene: TRBV15; clone size: NA; J gene: TRBJ1-2; CDR3 DNA: TGTGCCACCAGCAGAGACAGGAATGGCTACACCTTC; CDR3 protein: CATSRDRNGYTF
D gene: TRBD2; V gene: TRBV28; clone size: NA; J gene: TRBJ2-5; CDR3 DNA: TGTGCCAGCAGTTTGGGAGCGGGAGTGGGGGAGACCCAGTACTTC; CDR3 protein: CASSLGAGVGETQYF
D gene: NA; V gene: TRBV4-1; clone size: once; J gene: TRBJ1-2; CDR3 DNA: TGCGCCAGCAGCCAAGTAAAGGGGCTCTATGGCTACACCTTC; CDR3 protein: CASSQVKGLYGYTF
D gene: TRBD2; V gene: TRBV14; clone size: NA; J gene: TRBJ2-1; CDR3 DNA: TGTGCCAGCAGCCGACCGACTAGCGGGGATTACAATGAGCAGTTCTTC; CDR3 protein: CASSRPTSGDYNEQFF
D gene: NA; V gene: TRBV2; clone size: NA; J gene: TRBJ1-4; CDR3 DNA: TGTGCCAGCAGGGCCATTGGGACAAGTAATGAAAAACTGTTTTTT; CDR3 protein: CASRAIGTSNEKLFF
D gene: NA; V gene: TRBV11-2; clone size: NA; J gene: TRBJ2-1; CDR3 DNA: TGTGCCAGCAGCCAGGATACAGGGAGGGATGAGCAGTTCTTC; CDR3 protein: CASSQDTGRDEQFF
D gene: NA; V gene: TRBV6-5; clone size: NA; J gene: TRBJ1-6; CDR3 DNA: TGTGCCAGCAGCCTACAGGGAACTGGTTCACCCCTCCACTTT; CDR3 protein: CASSLQGTGSPLHF
D gene: NA; V gene: TRBV7-2; clone size: few; J gene: TRBJ1-5; CDR3 DNA: TGTGCCAGCAGCAATGGGGGGGGTTTTAGCAATCAGCCCCAGCATTTT; CDR3 protein: CASSNGGGFSNQPQHF
D gene: NA; V gene: TRBV3-1/TRBV3-2; clone size: NA; J gene: TRBJ2-2; CDR3 DNA: TGTGCCAGCAGCCCCGATACGGGTTGGGCCGGGGAGCTGTTTTTT; CDR3 protein: CASSPDTGWAGELFF
D gene: NA; V gene: TRBV19; clone size: NA; J gene: TRBJ1-2; CDR3 DNA: TGTGCCAGTAGACCCTGGGCAGGTCCCAATCAAGGCTACACCTTC; CDR3 protein: CASRPWAGPNQGYTF
D gene: NA; V gene: TRBV5-1; clone size: NA; J gene: TRBJ1-1; CDR3 DNA: TGCGCCAGCAGCCCCGAACGGGGAAAGAACACTGAAGCTTTCTTT; CDR3 protein: CASSPERGKNTEAFF
D gene: NA; V gene: TRBV24-1; clone size: NA; J gene: TRBJ2-2; CDR3 DNA: TGTGCCACCAGTCTAGCCGGGGAGCTGTTTTTT; CDR3 protein: CATSLAGELFF
D gene: NA; V gene: TRBV18; clone size: NA; J gene: TRBJ2-3; CDR3 DNA: TGTGCCAGCTCGTCCGGTCTCCACACAGATACGCAGTATTTT; CDR3 protein: CASSSGLHTDTQYF
D gene: NA; V gene: TRBV2; clone size: NA; J gene: TRBJ1-3; CDR3 DNA: TGTGCCAGCAGTGAACAGGGTGGAGGAAACACCATATATTTT; CDR3 protein: CASSEQGGGNTIYF
D gene: TRBD1; V gene: TRBV5-1; clone size: NA; J gene: TRBJ1-4; CDR3 DNA: TGCGCCAGCAGCGGCGGACAGGGGGAGGAAAAACTGTTTTTT; CDR3 protein: CASSGGQGEEKLFF
D gene: NA; V gene: TRBV18; clone size: NA; J gene: TRBJ1-4; CDR3 DNA: TGTGCCAGCTCACCACAGAGGACAAATGAAAAACTGTTTTTT; CDR3 protein: CASSPQRTNEKLFF
D gene: TRBD2; V gene: TRBV19; clone size: NA; J gene: TRBJ2-1; CDR3 DNA: TGTGCCAGTACGGGAGGGACTAGCGGTTACAATGAGCAGTTCTTC; CDR3 protein: CASTGGTSGYNEQFF
D gene: TRBD1; V gene: TRBV19; clone size: NA; J gene: TRBJ1-5; CDR3 DNA: TGTGCCAGTAGTATAGATCTGGGCGGGACAGAGCTCAGTAGCAATCAGCCCCAGCATTTT; CDR3 protein: CASSIDLGGTELSSNQPQHF
D gene: NA; V gene: TRBV4-1; clone size: once; J gene: TRBJ2-5; CDR3 DNA: TGCGCCAGCAGCCAAGGCTTACAGCAAGAGACCCAGTACTTC; CDR3 protein: CASSQGLQQETQYF
D gene: NA; V gene: TRBV6-5; clone size: NA; J gene: TRBJ1-4; CDR3 DNA: TGTGCCAGCGGATCAGGAATTAGTGAAAAACTGTTTTTT; CDR3 protein: CASGSGISEKLFF
D gene: NA; V gene: TRBV15; clone size: NA; J gene: TRBJ2-3; CDR3 DNA: TGTGCCACCAGCAGACCTCCCCCTCCAGATACGCAGTATTTT; CDR3 protein: CATSRPPPPDTQYF
D gene: NA; V gene: TRBV21-1; clone size: few; J gene: TRBJ1-1; CDR3 DNA: TGTGCCAGCAGCAGGTACCGGACAGGGAACACTGAAGCTTTCTTT; CDR3 protein: CASSRYRTGNTEAFF
D gene: NA; V gene: TRBV21-1; clone size: NA; J gene: TRBJ1-4; CDR3 DNA: TGTGCCAGCAGCAAACCCCGACAGGGGGGTCCTGAAAAACTGTTTTTT; CDR3 protein: CASSKPRQGGPEKLFF
D gene: TRBD1; V gene: TRBV7-8; clone size: NA; J gene: TRBJ1-2; CDR3 DNA: TGTGCCAGCAGCACTTCCCCCGGGACAGGCTATGGCTACACCTTC; CDR3 protein: CASSTSPGTGYGYTF
D gene: TRBD1; V gene: TRBV7-3; clone size: NA; J gene: TRBJ1-5; CDR3 DNA: TGTGCCAGCAGCTCCGGACCGTGGACAGGGGAGAATCAGCCCCAGCATTTT; CDR3 protein: CASSSGPWTGENQPQHF
D gene: NA; V gene: TRBV5-4; clone size: once; J gene: TRBJ2-7; CDR3 DNA: TGTGCCAGCAGCTGGCGGGACTCCTACGAGCAGTACTTC; CDR3 protein: CASSWRDSYEQYF
D gene: TRBD1; V gene: TRBV10-1; clone size: NA; J gene: TRBJ1-6; CDR3 DNA: TGCGCCAGCAGGCTGGGACAGGCGGCTCCGAGCTCCTATAATTCACCCCTCCACTTT; CDR3 protein: CASRLGQAAPSSYNSPLHF
D gene: NA; V gene: TRBV9; clone size: NA; J gene: TRBJ1-3; CDR3 DNA: TGTGCCAGCAGCGTAGCAGGTCCTGGAAACACCATATATTTT; CDR3 protein: CASSVAGPGNTIYF
D gene: NA; V gene: TRBV2; clone size: NA; J gene: TRBJ1-2; CDR3 DNA: TGTGCCAGCAGACGGGAGCTAAACTATGGCTACACCTTC; CDR3 protein: CASRRELNYGYTF
D gene: TRBD1; V gene: TRBV30; clone size: once; J gene: TRBJ1-1; CDR3 DNA: TGTGCCTGGAGTGTACAGGGGGCAACTGAAGCTTTCTTT; CDR3 protein: CAWSVQGATEAFF
D gene: TRBD1; V gene: TRBV9; clone size: NA; J gene: TRBJ1-1; CDR3 DNA: TGTGCCAGCAGCGTAGAAGGGGGCGCCTTTACTGAAGCTTTCTTT; CDR3 protein: CASSVEGGAFTEAFF
D gene: TRBD2; V gene: TRBV5-1; clone size: NA; J gene: TRBJ2-7; CDR3 DNA: TGCGCCAGCAGACTAGCGGGGAGTTCCTACGAGCAGTACTTC; CDR3 protein: CASRLAGSSYEQYF
D gene: NA; V gene: TRBV7-8; clone size: NA; J gene: TRBJ2-1; CDR3 DNA: TGTGCCAGCAGCCCTCCGGGGTCCTACAATGAGCAGTTCTTC; CDR3 protein: CASSPPGSYNEQFF
D gene: NA; V gene: TRBV18; clone size: few; J gene: TRBJ2-7; CDR3 DNA: TGTGCCAGCTCACCACTACAGGACTCCTACGAGCAGTACTTC; CDR3 protein: CASSPLQDSYEQYF
D gene: NA; V gene: TRBV5-1; clone size: few; J gene: TRBJ2-1; CDR3 DNA: TGCGCCAGCAGCCCAGGTGGGAGTTTCACCTACAATGAGCAGTTCTTC; CDR3 protein: CASSPGGSFTYNEQFF
D gene: TRBD1; V gene: TRBV5-5; clone size: NA; J gene: TRBJ2-1; CDR3 DNA: TGTGCCAGCAGTACGACAGGGGGCAATCCCAATGAGCAGTTCTTC; CDR3 protein: CASSTTGGNPNEQFF
D gene: NA; V gene: TRBV5-6; clone size: NA; J gene: TRBJ1-5; CDR3 DNA: TGTGCCAGCAGCCAGCGCGGTTATAGCAATCAGCCCCAGCATTTT; CDR3 protein: CASSQRGYSNQPQHF
D gene: TRBD2; V gene: TRBV5-8; clone size: NA; J gene: TRBJ2-5; CDR3 DNA: TGTGCCAGCAGCCCGGGGAGGGTAGAAGAGACCCAGTACTTC; CDR3 protein: CASSPGRVEETQYF
D gene: TRBD2; V gene: TRBV9; clone size: NA; J gene: TRBJ2-5; CDR3 DNA: TGTGCCAGCAGCGTAGCGGGGGGAGGGCCCTCGGAGACCCAGTACTTC; CDR3 protein: CASSVAGGGPSETQYF
D gene: NA; V gene: TRBV28; clone size: NA; J gene: TRBJ1-1; CDR3 DNA: TGTGCCAGCCTCCCGGGGGTAACATCTGAAGCTTTCTTT; CDR3 protein: CASLPGVTSEAFF
D gene: TRBD1; V gene: TRBV5-1; clone size: NA; J gene: TRBJ2-5; CDR3 DNA: TGCGCCAGCAGCTTGGACTCACGGACAGGAATACAAGAGACCCAGTACTTC; CDR3 protein: CASSLDSRTGIQETQYF
D gene: TRBD2; V gene: TRBV27; clone size: many; J gene: TRBJ2-1; CDR3 DNA: TGTGCCAGCAGTCCCTCGAGACTAGCGGGGTACAATGAGCAGTTCTTC; CDR3 protein: CASSPSRLAGYNEQFF
D gene: NA; V gene: TRBV6-5; clone size: NA; J gene: TRBJ1-1; CDR3 DNA: TGTGCCAGCAGTTACTCGGGGACAAATCCCAGGGAAGCTTTCTTT; CDR3 protein: CASSYSGTNPREAFF
D gene: NA; V gene: TRBV20-1; clone size: NA; J gene: TRBJ1-5; CDR3 DNA: TGCAGTGCTATTGAGGGGGGGGGCGTAGAGCCGCCCCAGCATTTT; CDR3 protein: CSAIEGGGVEPPQHF